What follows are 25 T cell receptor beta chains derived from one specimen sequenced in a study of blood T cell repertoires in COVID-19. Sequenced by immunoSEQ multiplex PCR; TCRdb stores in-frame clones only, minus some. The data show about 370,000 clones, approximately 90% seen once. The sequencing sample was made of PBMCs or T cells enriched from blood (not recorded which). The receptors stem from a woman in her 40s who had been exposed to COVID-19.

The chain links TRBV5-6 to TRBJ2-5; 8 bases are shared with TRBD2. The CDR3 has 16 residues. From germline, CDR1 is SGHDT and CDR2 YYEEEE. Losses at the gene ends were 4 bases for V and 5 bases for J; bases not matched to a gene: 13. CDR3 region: CASSTSLAALVETQYF. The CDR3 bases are TGTGCCAGCAGCACGTCACTAGCGGCACTTGTGGAGACCCAGTACTTC.

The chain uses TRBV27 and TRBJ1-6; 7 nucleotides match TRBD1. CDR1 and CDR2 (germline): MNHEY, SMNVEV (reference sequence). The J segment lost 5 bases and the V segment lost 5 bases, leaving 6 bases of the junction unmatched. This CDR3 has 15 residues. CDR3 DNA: TGTGCCAGCAGTCTCGCCGGGACAGATAATTCACCCCTCCACTTT. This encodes CASSLAGTDNSPLHF.

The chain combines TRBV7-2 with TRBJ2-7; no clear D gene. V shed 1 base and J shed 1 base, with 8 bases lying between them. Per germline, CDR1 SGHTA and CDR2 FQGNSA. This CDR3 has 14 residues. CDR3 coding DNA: TGTGCCAGCAGCTTAGGTCTCGGGTCCTACGAGCAGTACTTC. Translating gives CASSLGLGSYEQYF.

The CDR3 spells CASRPGQYNSPLHF. CDR3 nucleotides: TGTGCCAGTAGGCCGGGACAGTACAATTCACCCCTCCACTTT. The rearrangement uses TRBV19 and TRBJ1-6; 7 bases are shared with TRBD1. Germline CDR1 LNHDA, CDR2 SQIVND (reference sequence). V lost 6 bases and J lost 7; bases outside the gene matches: 6. This CDR3 is 14 amino acids long.

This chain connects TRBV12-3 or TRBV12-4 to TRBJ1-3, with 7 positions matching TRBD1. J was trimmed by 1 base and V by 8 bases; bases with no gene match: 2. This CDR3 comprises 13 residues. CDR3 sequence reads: CASLQGSGNTIYF. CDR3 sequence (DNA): TGTGCCAGCCTACAGGGGTCTGGAAACACCATATATTTT.

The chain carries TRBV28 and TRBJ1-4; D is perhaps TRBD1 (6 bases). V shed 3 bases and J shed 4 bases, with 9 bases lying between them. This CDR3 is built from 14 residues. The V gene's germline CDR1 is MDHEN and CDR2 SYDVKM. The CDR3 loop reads CASSFGGDNEKLFF. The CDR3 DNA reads TGTGCCAGCAGTTTTGGGGGCGATAATGAAAAACTGTTTTTT.

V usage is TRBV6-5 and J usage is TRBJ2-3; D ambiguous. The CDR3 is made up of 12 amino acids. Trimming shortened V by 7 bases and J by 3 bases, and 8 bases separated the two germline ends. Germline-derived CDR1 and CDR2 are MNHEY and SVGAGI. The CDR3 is CASTASTDTQYF. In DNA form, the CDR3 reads TGTGCCAGCACAGCGTCAACAGATACGCAGTATTTT.

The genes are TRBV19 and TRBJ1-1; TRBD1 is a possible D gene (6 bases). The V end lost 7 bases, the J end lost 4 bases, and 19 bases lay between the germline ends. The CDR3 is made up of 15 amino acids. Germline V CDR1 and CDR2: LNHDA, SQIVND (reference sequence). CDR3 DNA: TGTGCCAGTAATAACAGGGTGCCGTTCGCCACTGAAGCTTTCTTT. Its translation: CASNNRVPFATEAFF.

CDR3 DNA: TGTGCCAGCAGCGCGACTGCGGGAGTCTACAATGAGCAGTTCTTC. It translates to CASSATAGVYNEQFF. The rearrangement joins TRBV7-9 to TRBJ2-1; TRBD2 aligns across 7 bases. Germline V CDR1 and CDR2: SEHNR, FQNEAQ (reference sequence). The CDR3 totals 15 residues. V lost 5 bases and J lost 3; bases outside the gene matches: 7. Together with reference TRBV7-9 and TRBJ2-1, the CDR3 gives the full variable domain: DTGVSQNPRHKITKRGQNVTFRCDPISEHNRLYWYRQTLGQGPEFLTYFQNEAQLEKSRLLSDRFSAERPKGSFSTLEIQRTEQGDSAMYLCASSATAGVYNEQFFGPGTRLTVL.

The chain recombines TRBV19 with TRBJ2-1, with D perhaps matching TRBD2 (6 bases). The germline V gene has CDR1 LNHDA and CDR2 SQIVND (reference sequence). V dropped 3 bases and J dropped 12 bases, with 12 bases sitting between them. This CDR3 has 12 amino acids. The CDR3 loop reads CASSIGGLRQFF. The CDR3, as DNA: TGTGCCAGTAGTATCGGGGGACTTAGGCAGTTCTTC.

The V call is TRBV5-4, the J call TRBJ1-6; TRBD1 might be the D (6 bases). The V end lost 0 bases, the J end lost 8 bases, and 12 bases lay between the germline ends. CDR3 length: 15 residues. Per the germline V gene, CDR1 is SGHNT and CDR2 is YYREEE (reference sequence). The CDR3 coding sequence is TGTGCCAGCAGCTTGGCAACAGGGATTTATTCACCCCTCCACTTT. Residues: CASSLATGIYSPLHF.

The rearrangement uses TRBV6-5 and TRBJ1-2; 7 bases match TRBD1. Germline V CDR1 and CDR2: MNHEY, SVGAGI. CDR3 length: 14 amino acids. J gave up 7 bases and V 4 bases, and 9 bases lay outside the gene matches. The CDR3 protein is CASSSATGSGGYTF. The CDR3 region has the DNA TGTGCCAGCAGTTCCGCGACAGGGTCGGGTGGCTACACCTTC.

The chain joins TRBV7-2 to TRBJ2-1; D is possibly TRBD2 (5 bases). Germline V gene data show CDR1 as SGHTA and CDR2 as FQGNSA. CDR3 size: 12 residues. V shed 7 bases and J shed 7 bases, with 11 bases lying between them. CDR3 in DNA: TGTGCCAGCACCTCCCGGGGTAATGAGCAGTTCTTC. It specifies CASTSRGNEQFF.

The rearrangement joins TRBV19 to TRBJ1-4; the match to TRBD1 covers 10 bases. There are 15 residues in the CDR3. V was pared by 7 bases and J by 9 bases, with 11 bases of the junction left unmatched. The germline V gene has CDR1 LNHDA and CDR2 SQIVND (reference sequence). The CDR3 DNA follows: TGTGCCAGTATGGGGCTGGGACAGGGGAGGCAAAAACTGTTTTTT. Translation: CASMGLGQGRQKLFF.

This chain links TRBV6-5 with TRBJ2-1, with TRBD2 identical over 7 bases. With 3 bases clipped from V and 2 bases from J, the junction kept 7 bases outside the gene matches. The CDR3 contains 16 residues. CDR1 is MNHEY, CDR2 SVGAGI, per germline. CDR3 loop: CASSYARGGTYNEQFF. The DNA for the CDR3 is TGTGCCAGCAGTTATGCTCGCGGGGGTACCTACAATGAGCAGTTCTTC.

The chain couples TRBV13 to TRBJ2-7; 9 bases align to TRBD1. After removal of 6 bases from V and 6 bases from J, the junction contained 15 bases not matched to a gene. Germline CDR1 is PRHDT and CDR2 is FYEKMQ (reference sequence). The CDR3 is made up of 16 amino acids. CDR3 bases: TGTGCCAGCAGGGTAAAAACCGGGACAGGGATAGGCGAGCAGTACTTC. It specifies CASRVKTGTGIGEQYF.

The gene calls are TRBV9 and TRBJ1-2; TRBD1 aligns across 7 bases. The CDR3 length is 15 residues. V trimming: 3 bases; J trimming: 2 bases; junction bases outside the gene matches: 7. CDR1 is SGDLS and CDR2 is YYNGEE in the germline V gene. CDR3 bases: TGTGCCAGCAGCGCTTACAGGGGAGGAAACTATGGCTACACCTTC. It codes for CASSAYRGGNYGYTF.

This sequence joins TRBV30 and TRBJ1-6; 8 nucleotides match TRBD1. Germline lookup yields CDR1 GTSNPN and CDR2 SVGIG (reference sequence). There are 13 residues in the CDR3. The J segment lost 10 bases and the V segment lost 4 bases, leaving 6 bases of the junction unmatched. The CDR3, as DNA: TGTGCCTGGATGACAGGGGCCGGATCACCCCTCCACTTT. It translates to CAWMTGAGSPLHF.

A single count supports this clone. This CDR3 is CASSIADPTGKNQPQHF. In nucleotides, the CDR3 is TGTGCCAGTAGTATAGCAGACCCCACAGGGAAGAATCAGCCCCAGCATTTT. The chain carries TRBV19 and TRBJ1-5; D might be TRBD1 (6 bases). The V end was cut by 1 base, the J end by 4 bases, with 17 bases between. The CDR3 runs 17 residues. Germline values: CDR1 LNHDA, CDR2 SQIVND (reference sequence).

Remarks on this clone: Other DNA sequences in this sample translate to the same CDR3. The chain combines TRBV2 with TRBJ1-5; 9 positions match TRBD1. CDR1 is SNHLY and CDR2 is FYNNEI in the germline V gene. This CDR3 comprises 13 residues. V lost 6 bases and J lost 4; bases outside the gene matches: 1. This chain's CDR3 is CASSGTGNQPQHF. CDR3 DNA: TGTGCCAGCAGCGGGACAGGGAATCAGCCCCAGCATTTT.

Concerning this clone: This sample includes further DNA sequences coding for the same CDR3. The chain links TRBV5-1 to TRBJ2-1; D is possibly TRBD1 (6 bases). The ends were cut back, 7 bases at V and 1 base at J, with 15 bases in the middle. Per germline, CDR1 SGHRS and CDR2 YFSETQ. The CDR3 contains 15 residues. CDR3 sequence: CASRRGQGSYNEQFF. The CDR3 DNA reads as TGCGCCAGCCGGAGAGGGCAGGGGTCCTACAATGAGCAGTTCTTC.

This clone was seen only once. As DNA, the CDR3 is TGTGCCAGTAGTATAATTGGGGGGGCCGGAAACACTGAAGCTTTCTTT. Its protein product is CASSIIGGAGNTEAFF. The chain carries TRBV19 and TRBJ1-1; perhaps TRBD1 as D (6 bases). The CDR3 is 16 amino acids. In germline, CDR1 is LNHDA, CDR2 SQIVND (reference sequence). With 2 bases removed from V and 2 bases from J, the gap between germline ends came to 15 bases.

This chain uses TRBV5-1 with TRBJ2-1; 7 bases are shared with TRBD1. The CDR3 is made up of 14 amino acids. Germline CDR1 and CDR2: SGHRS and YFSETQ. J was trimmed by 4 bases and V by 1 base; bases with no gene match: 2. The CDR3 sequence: CASSLRGQYNEQFF. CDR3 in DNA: TGCGCCAGCAGCTTGAGGGGGCAGTACAATGAGCAGTTCTTC.

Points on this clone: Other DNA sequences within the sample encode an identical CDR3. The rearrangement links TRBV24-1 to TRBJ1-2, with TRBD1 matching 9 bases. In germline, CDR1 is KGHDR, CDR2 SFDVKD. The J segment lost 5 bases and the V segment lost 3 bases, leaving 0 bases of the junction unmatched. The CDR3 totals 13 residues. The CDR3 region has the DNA TGTGCCACCAGTGATGACAGGGGGTATGGCTACACCTTC. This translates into CATSDDRGYGYTF.

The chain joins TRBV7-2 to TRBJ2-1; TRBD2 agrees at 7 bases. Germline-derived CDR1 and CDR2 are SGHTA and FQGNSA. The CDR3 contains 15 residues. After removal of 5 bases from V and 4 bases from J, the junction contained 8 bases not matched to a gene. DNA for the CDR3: TGTGCCAGCAGCCCGCTCGAGGGAGGGTACAATGAGCAGTTCTTC. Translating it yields CASSPLEGGYNEQFF.